This T cell receptor (beta chain) was identified in a study of blood T cell repertoires in COVID-19. Here immunoSEQ multiplex PCR was the method, and the copy in TCRdb shows in-frame clones only, minus some. Among some 300,000 clones listed, over 85% were seen once. Participant-given clinical history determined each cohort assignment. The V end was cut by 5 bases, the J end by 0 bases, with 14 bases between. This CDR3 region has 15 residues. CDR1 is SGHTA, CDR2 FQGNSA, per germline. Specimen: PBMCs or T cells enriched from blood (not recorded which). The J gene is TRBJ2-7, the V gene TRBV7-2; D gene uncertain. The clonotype originates from a woman aged 50 to 60 who had been exposed to COVID-19. The CDR3, as DNA: TGTGCCAGCAGCCAGCACCGGGTGAGCTCCTACGAGCAGTACTTC. Translated: CASSQHRVSSYEQYF. The whole variable domain, remainder taken from reference TRBV7-2 and TRBJ2-7, is GAGVSQSPSNKVTEKGKDVELRCDPISGHTALYWYRQSLGQGLEFLIYFQGNSAPDKSGLPSDRFSAERTGGSVSTLTIQRTQQEDSAVYLCASSQHRVSSYEQYFGPGTRLTVT.